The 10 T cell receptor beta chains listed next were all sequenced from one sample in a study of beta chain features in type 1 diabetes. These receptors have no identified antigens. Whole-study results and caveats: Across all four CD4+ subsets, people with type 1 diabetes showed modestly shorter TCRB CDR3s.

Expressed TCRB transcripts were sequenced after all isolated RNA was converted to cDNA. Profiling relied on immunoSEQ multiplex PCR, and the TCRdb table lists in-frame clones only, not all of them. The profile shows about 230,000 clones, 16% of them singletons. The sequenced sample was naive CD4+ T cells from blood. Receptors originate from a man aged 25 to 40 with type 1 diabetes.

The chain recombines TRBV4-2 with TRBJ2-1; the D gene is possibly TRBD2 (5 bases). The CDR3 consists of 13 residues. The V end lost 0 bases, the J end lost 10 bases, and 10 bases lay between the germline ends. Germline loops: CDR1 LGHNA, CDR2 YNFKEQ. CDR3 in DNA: TGTGCCAGCAGCCAAGATAGGTGGAGGGAGCAGTTCTTC. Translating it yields CASSQDRWREQFF.

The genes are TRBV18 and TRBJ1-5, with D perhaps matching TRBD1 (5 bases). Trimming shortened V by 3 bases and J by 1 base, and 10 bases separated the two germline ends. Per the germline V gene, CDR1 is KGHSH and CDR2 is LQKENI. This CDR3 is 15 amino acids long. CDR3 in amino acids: CASSPGTASNQPQHF. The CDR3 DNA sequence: TGTGCCAGCTCACCTGGGACGGCGAGCAATCAGCCCCAGCATTTT.

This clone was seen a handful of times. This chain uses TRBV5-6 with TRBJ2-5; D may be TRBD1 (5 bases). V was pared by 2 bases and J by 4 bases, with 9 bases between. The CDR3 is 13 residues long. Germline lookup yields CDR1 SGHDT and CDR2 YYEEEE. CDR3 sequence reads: CASSLGVGETQYF. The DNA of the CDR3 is TGTGCCAGCAGCTTAGGGGTGGGAGAGACCCAGTACTTC.

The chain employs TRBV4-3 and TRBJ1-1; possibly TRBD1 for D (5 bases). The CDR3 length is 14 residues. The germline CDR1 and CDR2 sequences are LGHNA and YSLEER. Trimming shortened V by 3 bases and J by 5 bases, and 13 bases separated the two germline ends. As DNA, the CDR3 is TGCGCCAGCAGCCAGATCAGGGACGGTACTGAAGCTTTCTTT. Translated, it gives CASSQIRDGTEAFF.

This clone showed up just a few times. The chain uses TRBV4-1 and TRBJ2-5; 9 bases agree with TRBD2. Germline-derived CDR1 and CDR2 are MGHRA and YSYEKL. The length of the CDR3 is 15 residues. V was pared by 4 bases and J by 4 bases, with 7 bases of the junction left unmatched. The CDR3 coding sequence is TGCGCCAGCAGCCCCACGAGTAGCGGGAGAGAGACCCAGTACTTC. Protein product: CASSPTSSGRETQYF.

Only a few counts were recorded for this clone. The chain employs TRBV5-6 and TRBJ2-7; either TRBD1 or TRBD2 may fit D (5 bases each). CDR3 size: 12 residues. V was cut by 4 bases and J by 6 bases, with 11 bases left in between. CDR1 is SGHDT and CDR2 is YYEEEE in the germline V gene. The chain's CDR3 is CASSLRDREQYF. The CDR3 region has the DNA TGTGCCAGCAGCCTAAGGGACCGCGAGCAGTACTTC.

CDR3 loop: CASSPQGVKADTQYF. The CDR3 bases are TGTGCCAGCAGCCCCCAGGGGGTGAAGGCAGATACGCAGTATTTT. The chain has TRBV7-2 and TRBJ2-3; the match to TRBD1 covers 7 bases. Germline V lookup: CDR1 SGHTA, CDR2 FQGNSA. V lost 5 bases to trimming and J lost 4 bases; unmatched junction nucleotides: 9. The CDR3 covers 15 residues.

The CDR3 DNA reads TGTGCCAGCAGCTTGGCCAGGGGGCTAAATCCGGAAAAACTGTTTTTT. It yields the protein CASSLARGLNPEKLFF. The chain employs TRBV5-4 and TRBJ1-4; 8 positions agree with TRBD1. Germline V gives CDR1 SGHNT, CDR2 YYREEE (reference sequence). Trimming removed 0 bases from V and 8 bases from J; junction bases left unmatched: 9. CDR3 length: 16 amino acids.

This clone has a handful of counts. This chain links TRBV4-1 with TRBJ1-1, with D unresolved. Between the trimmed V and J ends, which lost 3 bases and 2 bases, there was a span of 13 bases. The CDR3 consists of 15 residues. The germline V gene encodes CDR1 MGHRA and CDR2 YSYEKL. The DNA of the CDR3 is TGCGCCAGCAGCCACGAACTGGTCCGAAACACTGAAGCTTTCTTT. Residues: CASSHELVRNTEAFF.

The CDR3 here is CSVGAGGGDTQYF. The CDR3 DNA reads TGCAGCGTTGGGGCGGGAGGAGGTGATACGCAGTATTTT. This sequence joins TRBV29-1 and TRBJ2-3, with 8 bases aligning to TRBD2. The CDR3 spans 13 residues. Germline V CDR1 and CDR2: SQVTM, ANQGSEA. Germline trimming cut 4 bases from V and 6 bases from J; bases unmatched to any gene: 6.